Listed below are T cell receptor beta chains from one sample, sequenced in a study of T cells after yellow fever vaccination. From the 5' RACE reads, TCRdb called clonotypes with MiXCR, one entry per CDR3 protein. This sample has approximately 240,000 distinct CDR3 sequences; roughly 4% occur once, and the top ten carry around 20%. The sample was PBMCs, taken 15 days after the yellow fever booster vaccination. Source of these receptors: a man younger than 30 who received the YFV17D yellow fever vaccine. The CDR3 runs from the conserved cysteine through the conserved F or W. Fields, in order: CDR3 DNA, CDR3 protein, J gene, V gene, D gene, clone size. D genes are given only for firm matches. Clone size is stated in some rows and not others, as once, few, many or a class when expanded.

TGTGCCAGCAGTCCTCCCGGGCGAGAGACCCAGTACTTC | CASSPPGRETQYF | TRBJ2-5 | TRBV18 | - | many
TGCAGTGCTCCACGGCCCAGCGGGGGGTACAATGAGCAGTTCTTC | CSAPRPSGGYNEQFF | TRBJ2-1 | TRBV20-1 | TRBD2 | many
TGCGCCAGCAGCCAAGCCCCGGGACAAACCTCTGAAGCTTTCTTT | CASSQAPGQTSEAFF | TRBJ1-1 | TRBV4-1 | - | few
TGTGCCAGCAGCTCACAGGGGGGCACTGAAGCTTTCTTT | CASSSQGGTEAFF | TRBJ1-1 | TRBV7-2 | TRBD1 | many
TGTGCCAGCAGTCTTATGAACTCTGAAGCTTTCTTT | CASSLMNSEAFF | TRBJ1-1 | TRBV2 | - | -
TGCAGCGTAGCCCATACAGGGGGCTTGGGCTTGAGCAAAGCTTTCTTT | CSVAHTGGLGLSKAFF | TRBJ1-1 | TRBV29-1 | TRBD1 | many
TGTGCCAGCAGAAGCGGGGGTCACAATGAGCAGTTCTTC | CASRSGGHNEQFF | TRBJ2-1 | TRBV6-2/TRBV6-3 | TRBD2 | few
TGTGCCACCAGTGACTCGCCGGGGGAGACCCAGTACTTC | CATSDSPGETQYF | TRBJ2-5 | TRBV24-1 | - | many
TGTGCCAGCAGTTCACCGGGGGGCTGGGGCACAGATACGCAGTATTTT | CASSSPGGWGTDTQYF | TRBJ2-3 | TRBV12-3/TRBV12-4 | - | few
TGTGCCAGCAGCTCCGTTGGGGCCGCTGCCACCGGGGAGCTGTTTTTT | CASSSVGAAATGELFF | TRBJ2-2 | TRBV11-2 | - | -
TGTGCCAGCAGCATGACAGGGGGCGGTGGCTACACCTTC | CASSMTGGGGYTF | TRBJ1-2 | TRBV5-4 | TRBD1 | many
TGCGCCAGCAGCCAAGGATATACCTCACCTGAAGCTTTCTTT | CASSQGYTSPEAFF | TRBJ1-1 | TRBV4-1 | - | many
TGTGCCAGCAGTAAAAGCGGGGGGGCAATGGATGAGCAGTTCTTC | CASSKSGGAMDEQFF | TRBJ2-1 | TRBV6-4 | TRBD2 | many
TGTGCCAGCAGCTCCAGTACGGAAGCTGTAGGAAACACCATATATTTT | CASSSSTEAVGNTIYF | TRBJ1-3 | TRBV7-9 | - | many
TGTGCCAGCAGCTCCCCTGAGGGCGAGACCCAGTACTTC | CASSSPEGETQYF | TRBJ2-5 | TRBV5-4 | - | many
TGCAGTGTGGAAGGGGAGAGCTCAGATACGCAGTATTTT | CSVEGESSDTQYF | TRBJ2-3 | TRBV20-1 | - | many
TGTGCCAGCAGCCCCCGGATGTACGAGCAGTACTTC | CASSPRMYEQYF | TRBJ2-7 | TRBV7-2 | - | many
TGTGCCAGCAGTTACTCCGCAGGGGGTGTGACAGATACGCAGTATTTT | CASSYSAGGVTDTQYF | TRBJ2-3 | TRBV6-2/TRBV6-3 | TRBD1 | few
TGCAGCGTTGAAGGGGTGCAGAGCGTGGCTGGGGCCAACGTCCTGACTTTC | CSVEGVQSVAGANVLTF | TRBJ2-6 | TRBV29-1 | - | -
TGTGCCAGCAGCTTTATGGTTGGGAATGAGCAGTTCTTC | CASSFMVGNEQFF | TRBJ2-1 | TRBV11-2 | - | many
TGTGCCAGCAGTGAAGACAGTTATCAGCCCCAGCATTTT | CASSEDSYQPQHF | TRBJ1-5 | TRBV25-1 | - | many
TGCGCCAGCAGCCAAGAAACGGACGCATTTACAGATACGCAGTATTTT | CASSQETDAFTDTQYF | TRBJ2-3 | TRBV4-1 | - | many
TGTGCCAGCAGCCAAACGGGCTTAGAGCCCTACCTGCCGAACACCGGGGAGCTGTTTTTT | CASSQTGLEPYLPNTGELFF | TRBJ2-2 | TRBV3-1 | - | many
TGTGCCAGCACCGACCAGGGCCTGAACACTGAAGCTTTCTTT | CASTDQGLNTEAFF | TRBJ1-1 | TRBV12-3/TRBV12-4 | - | many
TGTGCCATCAGTGCGGTGGTGGGGGGAGAGCAGTACTTC | CAISAVVGGEQYF | TRBJ2-7 | TRBV10-3 | - | many